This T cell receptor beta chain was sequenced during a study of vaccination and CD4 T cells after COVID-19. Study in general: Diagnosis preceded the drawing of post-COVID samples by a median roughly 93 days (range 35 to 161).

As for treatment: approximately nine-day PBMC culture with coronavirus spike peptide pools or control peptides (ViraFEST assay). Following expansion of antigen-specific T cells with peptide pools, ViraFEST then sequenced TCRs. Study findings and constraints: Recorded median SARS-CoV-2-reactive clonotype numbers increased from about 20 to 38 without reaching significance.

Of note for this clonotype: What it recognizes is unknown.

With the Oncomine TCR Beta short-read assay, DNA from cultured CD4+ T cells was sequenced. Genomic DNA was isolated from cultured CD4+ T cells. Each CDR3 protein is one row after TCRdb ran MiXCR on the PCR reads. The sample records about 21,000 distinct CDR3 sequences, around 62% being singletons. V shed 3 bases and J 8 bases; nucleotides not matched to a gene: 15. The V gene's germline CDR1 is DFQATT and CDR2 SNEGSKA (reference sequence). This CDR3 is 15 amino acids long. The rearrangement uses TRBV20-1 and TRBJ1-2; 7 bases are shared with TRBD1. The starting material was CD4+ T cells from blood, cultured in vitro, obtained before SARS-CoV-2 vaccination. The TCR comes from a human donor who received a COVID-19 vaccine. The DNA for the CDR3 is TGCAGTGCTAGGGGACGACAGGGTTCGGTTCAGGGCTACACCTTC. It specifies CSARGRQGSVQGYTF.